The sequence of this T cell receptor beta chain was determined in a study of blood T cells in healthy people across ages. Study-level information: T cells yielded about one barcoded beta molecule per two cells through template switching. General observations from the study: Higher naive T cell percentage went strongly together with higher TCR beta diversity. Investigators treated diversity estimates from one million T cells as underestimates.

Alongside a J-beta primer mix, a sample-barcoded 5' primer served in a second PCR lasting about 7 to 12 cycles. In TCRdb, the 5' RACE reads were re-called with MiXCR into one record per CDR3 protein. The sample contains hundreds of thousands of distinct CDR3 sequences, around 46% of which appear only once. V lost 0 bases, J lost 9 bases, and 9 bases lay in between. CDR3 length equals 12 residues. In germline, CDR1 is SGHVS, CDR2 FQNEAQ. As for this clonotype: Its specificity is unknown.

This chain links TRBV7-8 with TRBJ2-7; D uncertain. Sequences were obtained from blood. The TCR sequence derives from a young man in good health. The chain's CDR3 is CASSLAALGQYF. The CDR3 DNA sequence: TGTGCCAGCAGCTTAGCGGCCTTGGGGCAGTACTTC. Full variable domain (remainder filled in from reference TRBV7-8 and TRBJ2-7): GAGVSQSPRYKVAKRGQDVALRCDPISGHVSLFWYQQALGQGPEFLTYFQNEAQLDKSGLPSDRFFAERPEGSVSTLKIQRTQQEDSAVYLCASSLAALGQYFGPGTRLTVT.